This TCR beta chain was found in a study of T cell responses to AZD1222 COVID-19 vaccine. Study-level results: Only a handful of AZD1222 recipients, about six in all, had baseline seropositivity.

Germline V gives CDR1 SGHTA, CDR2 FQGNSA. The length of the CDR3 is 16 residues. V dropped 0 bases and J dropped 8; count of bases not matched to a gene: 6. TCRdb's copy holds only in-frame clones and misses some; the assay was immunoSEQ multiplex PCR. This repertoire shows 80,000 or so clones, 82% found once; its top ten account for around 3%. A remark on this clone: Its antigen is currently unknown.

The V and J genes are TRBV7-2 and TRBJ2-1, with 11 nucleotides matching TRBD1. This TCR came from an adult in good health. Source: peripheral blood, taken on day 0 of AZD1222 vaccination. CDR3 DNA: TGTGCCAGCAGCTTAGCGAGGACAGGGGGCTCCGATGAGCAGTTCTTC. Translating it yields CASSLARTGGSDEQFF.